This T cell receptor (beta chain) was sequenced for a study of cytomegalovirus exposure and HLA in healthy donors (dated 2017 in TCRdb). For context, the study as a whole: According to a later analysis, one platform produced both the roughly 110 validation repertoires and the approximately 600 repertoires of the first cohort. The study combined high-throughput TCR immunosequencing, statistical association of individual TCRs with disease status, and machine learning to predict cytomegalovirus infection status. A separate validation cohort of approximately 120 different subjects was used in addition to the approximately 700-subject first cohort. The study aimed to test whether cataloging public T cell receptors could reveal signatures of past pathogen exposure.

Libraries came from the immunoSEQ multiplex PCR assay. From the authors' description of their analysis: A statistical classification framework was built for diagnosing cytomegalovirus status from the catalog of TCR beta chain sequences. This is the immuneACCESS table as TCRdb keeps it, with only in-frame sequences that have V and J called. A part of the clones is gone; compared with another copy, unresolved V genes explain less than half, and the rest is unexplained. V and J calls and clone size are as listed in that table; D and trimming were resolved from the DNA. The sample table lists roughly 150,000 clones, approximately 88% of them with a count of one. The ten largest clones capture roughly 10% of the sample. The donors belonged to the validation cohort of about 120 subjects, which was separate from the roughly 670-subject first cohort. The investigation overall reported the following: The validation cohort had no HLA typing available for a later analysis, so co-occurrence within that cohort was assessed over all 110 or so repertoires. In the study, some 160 TCR beta chains were listed as associated with cytomegalovirus. Most TCR sequences were seen in very few donors, while some public TCRs were found in many individuals. In both the original and validation cohorts, the classifier was reported to diagnose cytomegalovirus status with high specificity and sensitivity. Three of the identified cytomegalovirus-associated TCR beta chains were confirmed in vitro to be specific for cytomegalovirus antigens. A later analysis found that TCRs clustered in the first cohort also tended to co-occur in the approximately 120 validation repertoires, with 94% of cluster scores above 0. According to the authors, the approach could potentially be generalized to other disease states and immunological phenotypes.

The germline V end is reduced by 7 bases and the J end by 2 bases; junction bases left unmatched: 6. The CDR3 covers 14 residues, taking in both the cysteine and the phenylalanine. Only the CDR3 part of the read is kept: 42 bases, read in frame from the first base. Looking up the germline V gene yields CDR1 MNHEY and CDR2 SVGAGI. A remark on this clone: Its antigen remains undetermined. Per-nucleotide qualities are absent, and no much larger clonotype sits a single base away.

The rearrangement combines TRBV6-5 with TRBJ2-5; 8 bases in the junction line up with TRBD2. The sequence was obtained from a man aged 25 to 40 in good health and CMV-seropositive. Sequencing used PBMCs. The CDR3: CASKLRGGQETQYF. The nucleotide sequence is given as TGTGCCAGCAAACTTCGGGGGGGGCAAGAGACCCAGTACTTC.